This note documents a single TCR beta chain sequence. Its antigen is unknown. This CDR3 contains 12 residues. Germline CDR1 is SNHLY and CDR2 is FYNNEI. V lost 2 bases and J 3 bases, leaving 2 bases between the germline ends. Libraries were prepared by immunoSEQ multiplex PCR; TCRdb keeps only in-frame clonotypes and omits some of them. The table includes about 100,000 clones, roughly 85% detected once. This entry comes from a study of T cell responses to AZD1222 COVID-19 vaccine. Points from the study as a whole: CD4 TCRs associated with vaccination spanned spike, dominating at 160-218 and 743-854. The donor cohort was predominantly white British with a female majority, and clonal diversity may have been underestimated. Baseline antibody screening turned up just six seropositive AZD1222 recipients. Spike-specific TCRs gained breadth and depth after people received two AZD1222 doses.

The sequences come from peripheral blood, collected on day 0 of AZD1222 vaccination. This TCR derives from an adult in good health. The rearrangement joins TRBV2 to TRBJ1-5; D not resolved. The CDR3 DNA is TGTGCCAGCAGTGAACCCAATCAGCCCCAGCATTTT. It specifies CASSEPNQPQHF.